This T cell receptor beta chain stems from a study of OX40 agonist ivuxolimab in advanced cancers. Method: immunoSEQ multiplex PCR; TCRdb's copy keeps in-frame clones and lacks some. The table lists 20,000 to 25,000 clones, about 81% of them singletons. The CDR3 is 16 residues long. The V gene's germline CDR1 is SQVTM and CDR2 ANQGSEA. Deletions cut 0 bases from V and 5 bases from J, with 20 bases between. The receptor was isolated from an adult with an advanced solid tumor such as melanoma, head and neck, liver or kidney cancer. The chain employs TRBV29-1 and TRBJ2-7, with D perhaps TRBD2 (7 bases). The sample consisted of CD4+ or CD8+ T cells sorted from blood, taken in a trial of the OX40 agonist ivuxolimab. The CDR3 is CSVEDRSGGTPNEQYF. CDR3 nucleotides: TGCAGCGTTGAAGATCGGTCGGGGGGCACCCCAAACGAGCAGTACTTC.